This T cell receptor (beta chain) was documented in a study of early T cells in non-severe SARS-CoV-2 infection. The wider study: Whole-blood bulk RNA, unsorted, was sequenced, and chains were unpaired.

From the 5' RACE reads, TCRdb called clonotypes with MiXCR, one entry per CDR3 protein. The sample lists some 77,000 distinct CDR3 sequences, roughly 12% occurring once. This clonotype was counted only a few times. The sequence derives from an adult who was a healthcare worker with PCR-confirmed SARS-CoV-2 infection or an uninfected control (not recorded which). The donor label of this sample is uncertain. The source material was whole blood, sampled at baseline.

CDR3 sequence reads: CAWSVGGSPLHF. DNA for the CDR3: TGTGCCTGGAGTGTAGGAGGCTCACCCCTCCACTTT. The rearrangement uses TRBV30 and TRBJ1-6; D not certain. Germline CDR1 and CDR2: GTSNPN and SVGIG (reference sequence). V lost 0 bases, J lost 10 bases, and 7 bases lay in between. The CDR3 runs to 12 residues.